This T cell receptor (beta chain) was recorded in a study of blood T cell repertoires in COVID-19. Across the whole study: Researchers got acute and convalescent COVID-19 samples from the United States, Italy and Spain. From T cells, B-cell-depleted T cells, or PBMCs came the material, which was cDNA or gDNA.

Per the original data handling: It was from reference gene primer amplification that nucleated cell counts were estimated. Sequencing was performed with immunoSEQ multiplex PCR; in TCRdb, only in-frame clones are kept and a portion is missing. The V and J calls and clone size come from that table; D and trimming were worked out from the DNA. Of around 6,300 clones in the sample, about nine tenths were seen once. V was clipped by 6 bases and J by 9 bases, with 17 bases between them. CDR3 length: 13 residues. Germline lookup yields CDR1 MNHEY and CDR2 SVGAGI. This sequence originates from a human donor with active COVID-19. The donor label of this sample is uncertain. The V call is TRBV6-5, the J call TRBJ1-2; D not certain. The sample taken for sequencing was peripheral blood. CDR3 region: CASSNNEGLSYTF. CDR3 DNA: TGTGCCAGCAGCAATAACGAGGGTTTGAGCTACACCTTC.